The TCR beta chain described here comes from a study of shared clonotypes between healthy human individuals. For the study at large: Samples came from two female and a few male donors aged 18 to 49.

On ten immunoSEQ deep assay plates, unsorted PBMC DNA was sequenced. The data were produced by immunoSEQ multiplex PCR, yet TCRdb's version contains in-frame clones alone and is incomplete. Among some 510,000 clones listed, approximately 79% were seen once. CDR1 and CDR2 from the germline V gene are SGHVS and FQNEAQ. CDR3 length: 14 amino acids. Trimming at V came to 3 bases and at J to 0 bases, leaving 0 bases not matched to a gene. Details on this clone: The identical CDR3 is also encoded by other nucleotide sequences in the sample.

The chain uses TRBV7-8 and TRBJ1-1; 8 bases align to TRBD1. The sequence derives from a woman aged 35 to 49 in good health. Some clones in this sample may be carry-over from other donors' samples. The source material was PBMCs. CDR3 protein: CASSLDRVNTEAFF. CDR3 nucleotides: TGTGCCAGCAGCTTGGACAGGGTGAACACTGAAGCTTTCTTT.